Below are 11 T cell receptor beta chains sequenced from a single sample in a study of blood T cell repertoires in COVID-19. Measured with immunoSEQ multiplex PCR; TCRdb has only the in-frame clones, and not every one. The sample holds 140,000 or so clones, roughly 80% seen once. The material sequenced was peripheral blood. Receptors originate from a man aged 65 to 79 who had recovered from COVID-19.

The J gene is TRBJ2-7, the V gene TRBV25-1; possible D gene TRBD2, 5 bases. This CDR3 is built from 14 residues. Germline CDR1 is MGHDK and CDR2 is SYGVNS. Trimming removed 4 bases at V and 4 bases at J, with 14 bases between. The CDR3 loop reads CASSGFSGGYEQYF. The CDR3, as DNA: TGTGCCAGCAGTGGATTCTCGGGCGGGTACGAGCAGTACTTC.

The chain employs TRBV11-2 and TRBJ2-1; 10 nucleotides align to TRBD1. The CDR3 spans 15 residues. V was clipped by 3 bases and J by 3 bases; unmatched bases: 2. CDR1 and CDR2 (germline): SGHAT, FQNNGV. CDR3 in amino acids: CASSFGTGVYNEQFF. DNA for the CDR3: TGTGCCAGCAGCTTCGGGACAGGGGTCTACAATGAGCAGTTCTTC. Full variable domain (missing parts from reference TRBV11-2 and TRBJ2-1): EAGVAQSPRYKIIEKRQSVAFWCNPISGHATLYWYQQILGQGPKLLIQFQNNGVVDDSQLPKDRFSAERLKGVDSTLKIQPAKLEDSAVYLCASSFGTGVYNEQFFGPGTRLTVL.

This chain joins TRBV6-6 and TRBJ2-5; 8 nucleotides match TRBD2. Germline CDR1 is MNHNY and CDR2 is SVGAGI (reference sequence). The CDR3 has 19 residues. J lost 6 bases, V lost 5 bases, and 23 bases had no gene match. The CDR3 sequence: CASSPTGSRLERERKTQYF. CDR3 nucleotide sequence: TGTGCCAGCAGTCCCACAGGGAGCAGGCTCGAGCGGGAGAGAAAGACCCAGTACTTC.

This chain joins TRBV27 and TRBJ2-2, with 10 bases aligning to TRBD1. V was clipped by 6 bases and J by 4 bases; unmatched bases: 8. The CDR3 spans 16 residues. CDR1 and CDR2 (germline): MNHEY, SMNVEV (reference sequence). The CDR3 sequence: CASSWTGGYATGELFF. DNA of the CDR3: TGTGCCAGCAGCTGGACAGGGGGTTACGCCACCGGGGAGCTGTTTTTT.

This chain connects TRBV7-2 to TRBJ1-1; 9 bases are a match to TRBD1. Germline lookup yields CDR1 SGHTA and CDR2 FQGNSA. There are 14 residues in the CDR3. With V trimmed by 4 bases and J by 5 bases, 5 bases remained unmatched. The CDR3: CASSSRQGVTEAFF. CDR3 DNA: TGTGCCAGCAGCTCCAGACAGGGGGTTACTGAAGCTTTCTTT.

This clone was seen a handful of times. This chain links TRBV11-2 with TRBJ1-4; D unclear. The ends were cut back, 3 bases at V and 6 bases at J, with 11 bases in the middle. CDR1 SGHAT and CDR2 FQNNGV come from the germline V gene. The CDR3 has 14 residues. The CDR3 here is CASSFQVNDEKLFF. CDR3 nucleotide sequence: TGTGCCAGCAGCTTTCAGGTTAACGATGAAAAACTGTTTTTT.

The rearrangement links TRBV14 to TRBJ1-2; D possibly corresponds to TRBD1 (5 bases). The CDR3 runs 14 residues. Per germline, CDR1 SGHDN and CDR2 FVKESK. The V end lost 3 bases, the J end lost 4 bases, and 12 bases lay between the germline ends. The CDR3 sequence: CASSQRQGLYGYTF. The CDR3 DNA reads as TGTGCCAGCAGCCAGAGGCAGGGACTCTATGGCTACACCTTC.

The rearrangement uses TRBV21-1 and TRBJ1-5; TRBD1 is taken as the D call from the table, unchecked against the DNA. TRBV21-1 represents a pseudogene. The CDR3 consists of 13 residues. The CDR3 here is CASRGTDNQPQHF. CDR3 nucleotide sequence: TGTGCCAGCAGAGGGACAGACAATCAGCCCCAGCATTTT.

The chain carries TRBV21-1 and TRBJ2-5; the listed D gene, TRBD1, was not tested against the DNA. TRBV21-1 is a pseudogene locus. This CDR3 spans 16 amino acids. The CDR3 spells CASSKGRQGIQETQYF. The CDR3 DNA is TGTGCCAGCAGCAAAGGGAGACAGGGGATCCAAGAGACCCAGTACTTC.

V gene TRBV28 combines with J gene TRBJ1-1, with a weak D call TRBD1 (6 bases). The germline V gene has CDR1 MDHEN and CDR2 SYDVKM. V lost 7 bases to trimming and J lost 0 bases, with 18 bases between them. The CDR3 is 16 amino acids. CDR3 DNA: TGTGCCAGCACCCTGCGGGGGCCTGAGGTGAACACTGAAGCTTTCTTT. It encodes CASTLRGPEVNTEAFF.

This clone was seen a single time. The chain has TRBV27 and TRBJ2-7; 8 positions match TRBD2. The CDR3 runs 14 residues. Trimming at V came to 1 base and at J to 3 bases, leaving 2 bases not matched to a gene. Germline CDR1 MNHEY, CDR2 SMNVEV (reference sequence). The CDR3 DNA reads TGTGCCAGCAGTTTATTCGGGACTAGCTACGAGCAGTACTTC. Translated, it gives CASSLFGTSYEQYF.